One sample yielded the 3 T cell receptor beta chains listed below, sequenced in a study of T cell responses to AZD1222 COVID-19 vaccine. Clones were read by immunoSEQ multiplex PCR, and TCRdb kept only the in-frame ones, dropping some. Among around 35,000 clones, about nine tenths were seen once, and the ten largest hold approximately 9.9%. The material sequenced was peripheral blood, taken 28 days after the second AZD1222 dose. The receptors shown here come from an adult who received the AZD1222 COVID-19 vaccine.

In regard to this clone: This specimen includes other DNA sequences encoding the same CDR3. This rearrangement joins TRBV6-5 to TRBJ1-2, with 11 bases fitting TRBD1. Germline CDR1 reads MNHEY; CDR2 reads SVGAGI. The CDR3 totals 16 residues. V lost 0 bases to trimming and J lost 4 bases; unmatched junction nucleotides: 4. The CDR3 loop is CASSYSRTGGGYGYTF. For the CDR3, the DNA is TGTGCCAGCAGTTACTCCAGGACAGGGGGCGGCTATGGCTACACCTTC.

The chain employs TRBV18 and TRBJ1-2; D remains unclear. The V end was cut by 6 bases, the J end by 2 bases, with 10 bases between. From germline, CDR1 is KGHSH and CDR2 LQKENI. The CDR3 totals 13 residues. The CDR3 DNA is TGTGCCAGCTCCCTAACAGAGAACTATGGCTACACCTTC. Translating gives CASSLTENYGYTF.

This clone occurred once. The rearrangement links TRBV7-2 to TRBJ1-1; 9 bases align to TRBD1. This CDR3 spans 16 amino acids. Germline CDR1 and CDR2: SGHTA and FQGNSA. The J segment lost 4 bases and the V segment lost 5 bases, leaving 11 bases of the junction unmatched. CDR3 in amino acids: CASSPADRGIGTEAFF. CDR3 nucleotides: TGTGCCAGCAGCCCGGCGGACAGGGGAATTGGCACTGAAGCTTTCTTT.